Given below is one T cell receptor (beta chain) in context. Its antigen is unknown. At one end, the junction sequence differs from germline, possibly due to a read error. The sample originates from a study of blood T cells in healthy people across ages. Findings and limits, study-wide: The recorded TCR beta diversity per million T cells decreased in a roughly linear manner with age. Estimated diversity, derived from one million T cells, was regarded as an underestimate.

Germline V CDR1 and CDR2: LGHDT, YNNKEL (reference sequence). This CDR3 comprises 12 residues. Using a J-beta primer mix together with a sample-barcoded 5' primer, a second PCR was run for roughly 6 to 12 cycles. Carrying 12 random nucleotides, a template-switch adaptor labeled each individual cDNA molecule. Each CDR3 protein gets one entry after TCRdb re-called the 5' RACE reads with MiXCR. The profile shows about 1,800,000 distinct CDR3 sequences, over 25% of them singletons. No fewer than 6 micrograms of total RNA were isolated from every sample. The sequenced sample was blood. J is TRBJ2-7 and V is TRBV3-1; D gene ambiguous. This receptor was identified in a woman aged 25 to 45 in good health. This chain's CDR3 is CVSEADPYEQYF. CDR3 sequence (DNA): TGTGTCAGCGAGGCAGATCCCTACGAGCAGTACTTC.